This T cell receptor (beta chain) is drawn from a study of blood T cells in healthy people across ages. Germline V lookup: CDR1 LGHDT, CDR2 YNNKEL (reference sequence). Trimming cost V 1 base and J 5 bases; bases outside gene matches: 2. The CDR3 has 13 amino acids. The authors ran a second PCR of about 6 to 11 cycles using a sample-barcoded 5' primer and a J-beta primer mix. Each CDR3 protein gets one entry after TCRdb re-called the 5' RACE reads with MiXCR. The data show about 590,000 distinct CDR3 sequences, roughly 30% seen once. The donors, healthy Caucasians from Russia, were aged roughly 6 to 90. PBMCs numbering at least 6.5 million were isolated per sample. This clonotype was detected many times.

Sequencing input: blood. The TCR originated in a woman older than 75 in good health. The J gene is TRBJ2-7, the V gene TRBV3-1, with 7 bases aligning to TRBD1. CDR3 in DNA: TGTGCCAGCAGCCAAGCCGACAGGGACGAGCAGTACTTC. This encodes CASSQADRDEQYF.